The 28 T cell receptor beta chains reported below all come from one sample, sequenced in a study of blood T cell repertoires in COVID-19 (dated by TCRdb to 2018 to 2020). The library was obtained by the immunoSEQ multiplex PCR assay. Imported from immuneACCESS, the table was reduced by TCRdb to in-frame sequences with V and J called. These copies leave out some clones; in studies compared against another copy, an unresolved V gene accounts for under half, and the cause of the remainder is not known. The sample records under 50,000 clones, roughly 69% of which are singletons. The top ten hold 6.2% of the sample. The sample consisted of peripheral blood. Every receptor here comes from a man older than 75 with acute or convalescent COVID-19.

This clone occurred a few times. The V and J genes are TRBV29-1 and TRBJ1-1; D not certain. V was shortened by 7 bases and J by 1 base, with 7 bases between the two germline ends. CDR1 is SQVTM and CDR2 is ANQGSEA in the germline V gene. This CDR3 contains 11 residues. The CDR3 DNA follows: TGCAGCGCAACAGAGAACACTGAAGCTTTCTTT. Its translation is CSATENTEAFF.

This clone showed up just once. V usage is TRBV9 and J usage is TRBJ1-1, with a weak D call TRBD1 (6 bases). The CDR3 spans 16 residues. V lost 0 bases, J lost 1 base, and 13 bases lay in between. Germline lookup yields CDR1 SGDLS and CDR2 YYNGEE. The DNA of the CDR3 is TGTGCCAGCAGCGTAGGGACAGCCCGCGGGAACACTGAAGCTTTCTTT. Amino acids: CASSVGTARGNTEAFF.

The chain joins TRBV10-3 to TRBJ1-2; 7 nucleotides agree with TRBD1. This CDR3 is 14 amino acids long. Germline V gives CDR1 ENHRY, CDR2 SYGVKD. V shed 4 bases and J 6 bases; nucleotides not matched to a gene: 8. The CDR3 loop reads CAISVYDRVHGYTF. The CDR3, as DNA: TGTGCCATCAGTGTATACGACAGGGTCCATGGCTACACCTTC.

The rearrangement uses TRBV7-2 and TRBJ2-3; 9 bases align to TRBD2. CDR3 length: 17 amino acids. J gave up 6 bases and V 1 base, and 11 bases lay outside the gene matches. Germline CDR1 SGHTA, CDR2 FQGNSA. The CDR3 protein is CASSLGPWREGSDTQYF. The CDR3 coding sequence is TGTGCCAGCAGCTTAGGCCCTTGGCGGGAGGGCTCGGATACGCAGTATTTT.

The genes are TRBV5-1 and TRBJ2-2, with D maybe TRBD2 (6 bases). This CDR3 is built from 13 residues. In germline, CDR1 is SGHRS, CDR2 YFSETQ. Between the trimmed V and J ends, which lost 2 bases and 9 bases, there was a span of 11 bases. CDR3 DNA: TGCGCCAGCAGCTTAACGGGGGTTAGGGAGCTGTTTTTT. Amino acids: CASSLTGVRELFF.

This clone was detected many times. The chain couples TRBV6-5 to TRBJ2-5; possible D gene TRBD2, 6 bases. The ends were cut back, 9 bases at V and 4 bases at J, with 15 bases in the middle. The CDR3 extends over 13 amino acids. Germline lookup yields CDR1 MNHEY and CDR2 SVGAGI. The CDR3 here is CASSGLSRETQYF. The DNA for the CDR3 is TGTGCCAGTTCCGGACTATCTAGAGAGACCCAGTACTTC.

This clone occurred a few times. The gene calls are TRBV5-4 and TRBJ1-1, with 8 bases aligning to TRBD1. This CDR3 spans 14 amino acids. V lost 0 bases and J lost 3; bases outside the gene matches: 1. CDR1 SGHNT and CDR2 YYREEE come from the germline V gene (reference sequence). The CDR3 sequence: CASSLDRGDTEAFF. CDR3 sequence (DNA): TGTGCCAGCAGCTTGGACAGGGGGGACACTGAAGCTTTCTTT. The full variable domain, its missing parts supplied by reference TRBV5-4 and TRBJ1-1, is ETGVTQSPTHLIKTRGQQVTLRCSSQSGHNTVSWYQQALGQGPQFIFQYYREEENGRGNFPPRFSGLQFPNYSSELNVNALELDDSALYLCASSLDRGDTEAFFGQGTRLTVV.

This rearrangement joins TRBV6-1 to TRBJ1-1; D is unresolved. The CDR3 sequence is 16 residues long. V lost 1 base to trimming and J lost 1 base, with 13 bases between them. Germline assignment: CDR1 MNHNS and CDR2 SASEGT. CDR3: CASSEEGGRRNTEAFF. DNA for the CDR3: TGTGCCAGCAGTGAAGAGGGAGGGAGAAGGAACACTGAAGCTTTCTTT.

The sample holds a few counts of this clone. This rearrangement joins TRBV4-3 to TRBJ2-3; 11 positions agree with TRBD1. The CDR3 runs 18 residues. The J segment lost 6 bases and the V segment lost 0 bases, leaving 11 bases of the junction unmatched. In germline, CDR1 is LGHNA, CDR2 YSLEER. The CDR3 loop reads CASSQDPPGQGVRDTQYF. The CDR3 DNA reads TGCGCCAGCAGCCAAGACCCCCCGGGACAGGGGGTCAGGGATACGCAGTATTTT.

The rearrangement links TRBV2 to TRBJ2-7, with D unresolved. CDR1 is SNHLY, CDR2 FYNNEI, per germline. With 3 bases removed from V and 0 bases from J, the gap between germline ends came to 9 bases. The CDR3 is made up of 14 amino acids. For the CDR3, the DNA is TGTGCCAGCAGTGATCCCTTGAGCTCCTACGAGCAGTACTTC. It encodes CASSDPLSSYEQYF.

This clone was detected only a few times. For the CDR3, the DNA is TGTGCCAGCAGGGGGCAAGCCAAAAACATTCAGTACTTC. Amino acid sequence: CASRGQAKNIQYF. This chain uses TRBV19 with TRBJ2-4; 8 positions match TRBD1. The CDR3 spans 13 residues. Germline values: CDR1 LNHDA, CDR2 SQIVND (reference sequence). With V trimmed by 9 bases and J by 0 bases, 1 base remained unmatched.

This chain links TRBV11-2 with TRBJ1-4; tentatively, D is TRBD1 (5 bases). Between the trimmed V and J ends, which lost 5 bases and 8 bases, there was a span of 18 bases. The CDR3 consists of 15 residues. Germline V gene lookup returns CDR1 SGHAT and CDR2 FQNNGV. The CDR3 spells CASSPRPPGGEKLFF. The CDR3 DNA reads TGTGCCAGCAGCCCCAGACCGCCTGGGGGGGAAAAACTGTTTTTT. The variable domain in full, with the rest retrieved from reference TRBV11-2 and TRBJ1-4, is EAGVAQSPRYKIIEKRQSVAFWCNPISGHATLYWYQQILGQGPKLLIQFQNNGVVDDSQLPKDRFSAERLKGVDSTLKIQPAKLEDSAVYLCASSPRPPGGEKLFFGSGTQLSVL.

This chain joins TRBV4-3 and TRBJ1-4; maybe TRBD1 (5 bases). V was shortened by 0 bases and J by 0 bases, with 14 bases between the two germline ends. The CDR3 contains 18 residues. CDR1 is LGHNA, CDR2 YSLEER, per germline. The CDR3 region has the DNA TGCGCCAGCAGCCAAGATCTCGGCGGGGCTACAACTAATGAAAAACTGTTTTTT. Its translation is CASSQDLGGATTNEKLFF.

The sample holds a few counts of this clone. The CDR3 DNA sequence: TGTGCCAGCAGCTTAGTGGAGGCAGGGGGGCGTAGAGAAGCTTTCTTT. Translating it yields CASSLVEAGGRREAFF. V and J are TRBV7-9 and TRBJ1-1; 7 bases map to TRBD1. This CDR3 is 16 amino acids long. Per the germline V gene, CDR1 is SEHNR and CDR2 is FQNEAQ (reference sequence). V lost 1 base to trimming and J lost 8 bases; unmatched junction nucleotides: 13. Based on the CDR3 plus reference TRBV7-9 and TRBJ1-1, the full variable domain is DTGVSQNPRHKITKRGQNVTFRCDPISEHNRLYWYRQTLGQGPEFLTYFQNEAQLEKSRLLSDRFSAERPKGSFSTLEIQRTEQGDSAMYLCASSLVEAGGRREAFFGQGTRLTVV.

As DNA, the CDR3 is TGTGCCAGCAGCTTGATTGGGGGCTTGAACACTGAAGCTTTCTTT. Its protein is CASSLIGGLNTEAFF. This chain links TRBV5-4 with TRBJ1-1; weak D call: TRBD1 (6 bases). The V gene's germline CDR1 is SGHNT and CDR2 YYREEE (reference sequence). V lost 1 base and J lost 0, with 10 bases in between. This CDR3 contains 15 residues.

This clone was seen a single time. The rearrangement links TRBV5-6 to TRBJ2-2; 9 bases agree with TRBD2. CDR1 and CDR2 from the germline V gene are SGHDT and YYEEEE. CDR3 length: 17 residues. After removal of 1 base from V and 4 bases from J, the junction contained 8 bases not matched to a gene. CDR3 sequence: CASSLTLAGPGTGELFF. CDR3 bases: TGTGCCAGCAGCTTGACTCTAGCGGGGCCCGGCACCGGGGAGCTGTTTTTT.

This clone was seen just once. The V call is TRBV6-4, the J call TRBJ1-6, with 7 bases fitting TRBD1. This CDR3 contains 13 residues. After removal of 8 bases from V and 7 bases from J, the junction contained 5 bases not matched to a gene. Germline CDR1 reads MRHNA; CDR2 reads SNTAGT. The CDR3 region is CASPGTENSPLHF. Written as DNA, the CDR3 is TGTGCCAGCCCCGGGACAGAGAATTCACCCCTCCACTTT.

DNA of the CDR3: TGTGCCAGTAGTAAGCGAACCCTGAGCTCCTACGAGCAGTACTTC. Its protein is CASSKRTLSSYEQYF. The chain couples TRBV19 to TRBJ2-7, with D unclear. This CDR3 is 15 amino acids long. Germline assignment: CDR1 LNHDA and CDR2 SQIVND (reference sequence). V lost 4 bases, J lost 0 bases, and 13 bases lay in between.

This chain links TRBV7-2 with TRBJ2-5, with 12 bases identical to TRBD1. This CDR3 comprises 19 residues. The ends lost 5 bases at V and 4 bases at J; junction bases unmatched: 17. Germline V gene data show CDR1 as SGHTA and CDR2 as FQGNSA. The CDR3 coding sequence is TGTGCCAGCAGCAATCGAATACCCGGGACAGGGGGCGCCGGAGAGACCCAGTACTTC. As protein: CASSNRIPGTGGAGETQYF.

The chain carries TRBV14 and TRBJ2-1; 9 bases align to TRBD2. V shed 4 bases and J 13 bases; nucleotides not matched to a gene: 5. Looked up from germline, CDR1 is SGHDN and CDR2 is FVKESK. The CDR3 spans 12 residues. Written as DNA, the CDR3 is TGTGCCAGCAGCCCACAGGGACTAGCTCAGTTCTTC. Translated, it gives CASSPQGLAQFF. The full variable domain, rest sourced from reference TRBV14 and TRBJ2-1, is EAGVTQFPSHSVIEKGQTVTLRCDPISGHDNLYWYRRVMGKEIKFLLHFVKESKQDESGMPNNRFLAERTGGTYSTLKVQPAELEDSGVYFCASSPQGLAQFFGPGTRLTVL.

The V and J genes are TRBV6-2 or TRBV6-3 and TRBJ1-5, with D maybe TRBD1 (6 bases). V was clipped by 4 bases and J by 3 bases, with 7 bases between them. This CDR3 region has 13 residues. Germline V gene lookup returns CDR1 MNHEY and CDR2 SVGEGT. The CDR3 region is CASSSGANQPQHF. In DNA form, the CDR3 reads TGTGCCAGCAGTTCAGGGGCCAATCAGCCCCAGCATTTT.

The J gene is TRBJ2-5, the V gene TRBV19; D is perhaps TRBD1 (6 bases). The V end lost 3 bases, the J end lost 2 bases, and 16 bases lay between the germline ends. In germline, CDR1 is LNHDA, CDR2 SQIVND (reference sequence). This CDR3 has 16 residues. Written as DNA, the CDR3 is TGTGCCAGTAGTATGGCGGGCAGGGGTATACAAGAGACCCAGTACTTC. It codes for CASSMAGRGIQETQYF. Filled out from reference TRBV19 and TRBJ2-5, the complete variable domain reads DGGITQSPKYLFRKEGQNVTLSCEQNLNHDAMYWYRQDPGQGLRLIYYSQIVNDFQKGDIAEGYSVSREKKESFPLTVTSAQKNPTAFYLCASSMAGRGIQETQYFGPGTRLLVL.

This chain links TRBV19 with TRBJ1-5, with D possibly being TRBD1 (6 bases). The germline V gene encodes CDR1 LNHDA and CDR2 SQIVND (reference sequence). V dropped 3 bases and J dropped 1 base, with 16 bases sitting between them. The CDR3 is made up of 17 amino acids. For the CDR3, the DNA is TGTGCCAGTAGTATGAGGGGGACGCCGCTAAGCAATCAGCCCCAGCATTTT. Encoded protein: CASSMRGTPLSNQPQHF. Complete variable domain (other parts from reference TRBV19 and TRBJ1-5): DGGITQSPKYLFRKEGQNVTLSCEQNLNHDAMYWYRQDPGQGLRLIYYSQIVNDFQKGDIAEGYSVSREKKESFPLTVTSAQKNPTAFYLCASSMRGTPLSNQPQHFGDGTRLSIL.

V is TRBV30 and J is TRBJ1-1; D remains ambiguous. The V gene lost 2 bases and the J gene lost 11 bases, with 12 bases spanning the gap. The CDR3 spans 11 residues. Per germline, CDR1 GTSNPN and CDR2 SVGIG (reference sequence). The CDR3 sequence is CAWSSTNGAFF. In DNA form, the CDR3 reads TGTGCCTGGAGTAGCACGAACGGGGCTTTCTTT.

The CDR3 DNA is TGCGCCAGCAGCCAAGAGGTCAGGGCTAACTATGGCTACACCTTC. It translates to CASSQEVRANYGYTF. The chain couples TRBV4-1 to TRBJ1-2, with D possibly being TRBD1 (5 bases). V shed 0 bases and J shed 0 bases, with 8 bases lying between them. CDR3 length equals 15 residues. CDR1 MGHRA and CDR2 YSYEKL come from the germline V gene.

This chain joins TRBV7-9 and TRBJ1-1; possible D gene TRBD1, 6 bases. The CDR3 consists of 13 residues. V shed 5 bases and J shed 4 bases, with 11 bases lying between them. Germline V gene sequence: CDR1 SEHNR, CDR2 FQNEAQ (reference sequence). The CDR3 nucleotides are TGTGCCAGCAGCCAAGGGACACCCACTGAAGCTTTCTTT. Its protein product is CASSQGTPTEAFF.

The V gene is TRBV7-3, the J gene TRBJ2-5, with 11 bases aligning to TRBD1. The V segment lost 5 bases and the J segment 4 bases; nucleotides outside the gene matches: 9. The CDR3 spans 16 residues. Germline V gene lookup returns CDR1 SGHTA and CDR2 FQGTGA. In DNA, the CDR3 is TGTGCCAGCAGCCCAGGGACAGGGGGTGGTAGAGAGACCCAGTACTTC. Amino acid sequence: CASSPGTGGGRETQYF.

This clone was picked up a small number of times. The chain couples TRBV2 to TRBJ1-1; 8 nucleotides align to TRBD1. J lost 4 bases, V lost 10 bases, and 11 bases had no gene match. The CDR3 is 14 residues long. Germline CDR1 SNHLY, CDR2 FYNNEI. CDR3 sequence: CANGQGNMATEAFF. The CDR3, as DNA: TGTGCCAATGGACAGGGAAATATGGCCACTGAAGCTTTCTTT. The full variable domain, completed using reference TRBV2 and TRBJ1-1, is EPEVTQTPSHQVTQMGQEVILRCVPISNHLYFYWYRQILGQKVEFLVSFYNNEISEKSEIFDDQFSVERPDGSNFTLKIRSTKLEDSAMYFCANGQGNMATEAFFGQGTRLTVV.